A selection of T cell receptor beta chains follows, all from one sample in a study of vaccination effects on CD4 cells after COVID-19. Clones were sequenced by immunoSEQ multiplex PCR, and TCRdb holds only the in-frame ones, with some missing. The sample consists of some 28,000 clones, over 70% of them appearing once. No antigen has been assigned to these receptors. The sequences come from CD4+ T cells from PBMCs cultured with SARS-CoV-2 spike peptides, collected before COVID-19 vaccination. The receptors were gathered from a human donor who received a COVID-19 vaccine. CDR3s include the opening cysteine and the closing phenylalanine or tryptophan. D genes are given only for firm matches. Size is stated for part of the rows, as once, few or many counts, or as a class when the clone is expanded.

v_gene	j_gene	d_gene	abundance	CDR3aa	CDR3nt
TRBV5-1	TRBJ2-1	TRBD2	NA	CASSLIAGGRYNEQFF	TGCGCCAGCAGCTTAATCGCGGGGGGGCGATACAATGAGCAGTTCTTC
TRBV3-1/TRBV3-2	TRBJ1-3	NA	once	CASSQQISGGFSGNTIYF	TGTGCCAGCAGCCAACAAATCAGTGGGGGATTCTCTGGAAACACCATATATTTT
TRBV7-2	TRBJ1-4	NA	once	CASSSGTPLEKLFF	TGTGCCAGCAGCTCCGGGACCCCCCTTGAAAAACTGTTTTTT
TRBV6-1	TRBJ2-2	NA	NA	CASSEQGTGELFF	TGTGCCAGCAGTGAACAGGGCACCGGGGAGCTGTTTTTT
TRBV3-1/TRBV3-2	TRBJ1-1	NA	NA	CASSQDPWGGDTEAFF	TGTGCCAGCAGCCAGGACCCTTGGGGGGGAGACACTGAAGCTTTCTTT
TRBV14	TRBJ1-2	TRBD1	NA	CASSQVPKISWTGNYGYTF	TGTGCCAGCAGCCAAGTCCCAAAGATTTCCTGGACAGGGAACTATGGCTACACCTTC
TRBV9	TRBJ2-1	NA	NA	CASSVDGGLGSFVQFF	TGTGCCAGCAGCGTAGACGGGGGGCTGGGATCTTTTGTGCAGTTCTTC
TRBV7-9	TRBJ1-2	NA	once	CASSLYSGTNYGYTF	TGTGCCAGCAGCTTATATTCTGGAACTAACTATGGCTACACCTTC
TRBV28	TRBJ1-2	TRBD1	NA	CASSPPTGANYGYTF	TGTGCCAGCAGTCCCCCGACAGGGGCTAACTATGGCTACACCTTC
TRBV5-1	TRBJ1-3	NA	NA	CASSLVGYGNTIYF	TGCGCCAGCAGCTTGGTGGGGTATGGAAACACCATATATTTT
TRBV10-1	TRBJ2-7	NA	NA	CASSDPGLYEQYF	TGCGCCAGCAGTGATCCCGGCCTCTACGAGCAGTACTTC
TRBV9	TRBJ2-3	NA	once	CASSPRLNSGEPTQYF	TGTGCCAGCAGCCCCCGTCTGAACTCGGGTGAACCTACGCAGTATTTT
TRBV5-4	TRBJ2-2	TRBD1	few	CATSRQGAGELFF	TGTGCCACCAGCCGACAGGGGGCCGGGGAGCTGTTTTTT
TRBV28	TRBJ1-5	TRBD1	NA	CASRTPTGSNQPQHF	TGTGCCAGCAGGACCCCGACAGGGAGCAATCAGCCCCAGCATTTT
TRBV10-2	TRBJ2-2	TRBD2	once	CASRSGRAVSGELFF	TGCGCCAGCAGGAGCGGGAGGGCCGTGTCCGGGGAGCTGTTTTTT
TRBV5-6	TRBJ1-2	TRBD1	NA	CASSLAIGQGRYGYTF	TGTGCCAGCAGCTTGGCCATCGGACAGGGGCGCTATGGCTACACCTTC
TRBV12-2	TRBJ1-1	NA	NA	CASRLYDRGNTEAFF	TGTGCAAGTCGCCTATACGACAGGGGGAACACTGAAGCTTTCTTT
TRBV2	TRBJ2-2	NA	NA	CASRVERDTGELFF	TGTGCCAGCAGGGTGGAGAGGGACACCGGGGAGCTGTTTTTT
TRBV5-6	TRBJ1-4	TRBD1	NA	CASSFGTVNEKLFF	TGTGCCAGCAGCTTCGGGACAGTAAATGAAAAACTGTTTTTT
TRBV12-5	TRBJ2-7	TRBD1	NA	CASGLEGTAYEQYF	TGTGCTAGTGGTTTGGAAGGGACAGCGTACGAGCAGTACTTC
TRBV19	TRBJ1-5	TRBD1	NA	CASSLTGAGTYSNQPQHF	TGTGCCAGTAGTCTGACAGGGGCCGGAACTTATAGCAATCAGCCCCAGCATTTT
TRBV2	TRBJ1-6	NA	NA	CASSSTEAYSPLHF	TGTGCCAGCAGTTCGACCGAAGCCTATTCACCCCTCCACTTT
TRBV19	TRBJ2-3	NA	NA	CASSTRLPTDTQYF	TGTGCCAGTAGTACCAGACTTCCCACAGATACGCAGTATTTT
TRBV25-1	TRBJ2-3	NA	NA	CASSPQGSRTDTQYF	TGTGCCAGCAGCCCGCAGGGGTCTCGCACAGATACGCAGTATTTT
TRBV7-2	TRBJ2-4	TRBD2	NA	CASSSQGLGHRPAKNIQYF	TGTGCCAGCAGCTCCCAGGGACTAGGCCACCGACCGGCCAAAAACATTCAGTACTTC
TRBV5-4	TRBJ1-1	NA	NA	CASSGALRGTEAFF	TGTGCCAGCAGCGGAGCCTTAAGAGGAACTGAAGCTTTCTTT
TRBV7-2	TRBJ2-3	NA	NA	CASSLGGTSTDTQYF	TGTGCCAGCAGCTTAGGGGGGACTAGCACAGATACGCAGTATTTT
TRBV9	TRBJ2-7	NA	NA	CASSVSPQGAGTGEQYF	TGTGCCAGCAGCGTGAGCCCCCAGGGTGCGGGGACGGGCGAGCAGTACTTC
TRBV29-1	TRBJ1-2	TRBD1	once	CSVGGRGLDYGYTF	TGCAGCGTGGGGGGCAGGGGGCTTGACTATGGCTACACCTTC
TRBV4-2	TRBJ2-3	NA	NA	CASSQDYTDTQYF	TGTGCCAGCAGCCAAGATTACACAGATACGCAGTATTTT
TRBV5-1	TRBJ1-1	TRBD1	once	CASSFSRTGEAEAFF	TGCGCCAGCAGCTTTTCGAGGACAGGGGAGGCTGAAGCTTTCTTT
TRBV5-1	TRBJ1-5	TRBD1	NA	CASSPGTGEPQHF	TGCGCCAGCAGCCCCGGGACAGGGGAGCCCCAGCATTTT